One T cell receptor (beta chain) is described in this entry. The target antigen is unknown. In blood CD8+ and CD4+ T cells, TCR beta underwent sequencing. TEMRA cells were FACS-enriched, with CD8+ and CD4+ T cells isolated negatively. The data derive from a study of CD8 T cells in Susac syndrome. The study, taken as a whole, reports: The relatively small number of individuals in the TCR sequencing and HLA analysis was acknowledged by the study.

The authors reverse transcribed roughly 0.5 to 1 ug RNA with random hexamers. The TCR beta CDR3 was amplified by immunoSEQ multiplex PCR across 54 Vbeta, 13 Jbeta. A single record per CDR3 protein comes from TCRdb applying MiXCR to the immunoSEQ multiplex PCR reads. The table lists approximately 140,000 distinct CDR3 sequences, 90% to 95% of them singletons. The CDR3 runs 13 residues. The germline gives CDR1 SQVTM, CDR2 ANQGSEA. Trimming removed 5 bases from V and 1 base from J, with 9 bases in between. The receptor was derived from a human donor in good health. The sequenced material came from CD8+ T cells from PBMCs. The chain carries TRBV29-1 and TRBJ1-3, with D perhaps TRBD1 (6 bases). CDR3: CSVRDMSGNTIYF. The CDR3 coding sequence is TGCAGCGTTAGGGACATGTCTGGAAACACCATATATTTT.